The entry that follows covers one T cell receptor (beta chain) sequence. RNA extraction was followed by reverse transcription into cDNA, which acted as the sequencing template. The method was immunoSEQ multiplex PCR; TCRdb's version includes in-frame clones alone and lacks a portion of them. The table records some 180,000 clones, around half of them present only once. These data originate in a study of CD8+ T cells in alopecia areata. Study context: It was oral tofacitinib, at 5 to 10 mg twice daily, that treated patients received. Treatment ran 6 to 18 months, with 6 months of follow-up afterward.

There are 14 residues in the CDR3. Germline loops: CDR1 LGHNA, CDR2 YSLEER. V was shortened by 0 bases and J by 3 bases, with 9 bases between the two germline ends. The treatment denotes: oral pan-JAK inhibitor, 5-10 mg twice daily. The sequences come from CD8+ T cells sorted from blood, collected at week 24, from a patient treated with tofacitinib. The source is a human donor with alopecia areata. The chain links TRBV4-3 to TRBJ2-7, with D possibly being TRBD1 (6 bases). CDR3 sequence reads: CASSQEEGHYEQYF. The CDR3 DNA reads TGCGCCAGCAGCCAAGAAGAGGGACACTACGAGCAGTACTTC.